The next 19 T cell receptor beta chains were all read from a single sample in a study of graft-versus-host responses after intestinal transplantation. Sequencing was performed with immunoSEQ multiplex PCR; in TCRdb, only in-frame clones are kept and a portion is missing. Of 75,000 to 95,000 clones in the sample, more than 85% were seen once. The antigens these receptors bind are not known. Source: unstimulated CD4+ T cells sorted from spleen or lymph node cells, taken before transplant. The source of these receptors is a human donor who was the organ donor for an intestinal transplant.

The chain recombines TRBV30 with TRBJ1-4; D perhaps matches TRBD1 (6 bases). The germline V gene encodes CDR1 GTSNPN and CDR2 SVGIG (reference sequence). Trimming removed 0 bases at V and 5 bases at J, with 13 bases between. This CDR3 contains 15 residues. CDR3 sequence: CAWSVETGLNEKLFF. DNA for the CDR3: TGTGCCTGGAGTGTCGAGACAGGTCTAAATGAAAAACTGTTTTTT.

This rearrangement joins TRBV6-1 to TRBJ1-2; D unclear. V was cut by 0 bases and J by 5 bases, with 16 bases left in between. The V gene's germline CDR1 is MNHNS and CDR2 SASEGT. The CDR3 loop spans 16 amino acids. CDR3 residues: CASSEARSVQRYGYTF. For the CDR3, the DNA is TGTGCCAGCAGTGAAGCAAGGTCGGTACAGAGATATGGCTACACCTTC.

The CDR3 protein is CASSAWTGGEDYGYTF. The CDR3 DNA reads TGCGCCAGCAGCGCCTGGACAGGGGGCGAGGACTATGGCTACACCTTC. This chain joins TRBV5-1 and TRBJ1-2, with 11 bases aligning to TRBD1. V was clipped by 4 bases and J by 3 bases; unmatched bases: 8. This CDR3 spans 16 amino acids. CDR1 is SGHRS and CDR2 is YFSETQ in the germline V gene.

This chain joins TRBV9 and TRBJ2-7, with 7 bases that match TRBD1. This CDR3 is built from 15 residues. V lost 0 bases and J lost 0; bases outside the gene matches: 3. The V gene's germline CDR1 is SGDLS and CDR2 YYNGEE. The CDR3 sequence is CASSVEQGNSYEQYF. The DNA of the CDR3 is TGTGCCAGCAGCGTAGAACAGGGGAACTCCTACGAGCAGTACTTC.

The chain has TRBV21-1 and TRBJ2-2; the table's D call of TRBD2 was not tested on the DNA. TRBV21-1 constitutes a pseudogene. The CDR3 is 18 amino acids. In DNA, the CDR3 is TGTGCCAGCAGCAAAGAGGGACCTATAGCGGGAAGAACCGGGGAGCTGTTTTTT. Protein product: CASSKEGPIAGRTGELFF.

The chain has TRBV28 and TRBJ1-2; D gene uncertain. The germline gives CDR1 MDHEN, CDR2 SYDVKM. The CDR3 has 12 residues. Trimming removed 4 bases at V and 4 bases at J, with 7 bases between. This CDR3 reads CASSSIGYGYTF. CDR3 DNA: TGTGCCAGCAGTTCGATCGGCTATGGCTACACCTTC.

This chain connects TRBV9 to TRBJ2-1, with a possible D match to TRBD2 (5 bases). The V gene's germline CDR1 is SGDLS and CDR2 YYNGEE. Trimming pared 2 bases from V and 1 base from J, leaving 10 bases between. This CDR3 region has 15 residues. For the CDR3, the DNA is TGTGCCAGCAGCGTCACGACGGGATCCTACAATGAGCAGTTCTTC. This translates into CASSVTTGSYNEQFF.

The DNA for the CDR3 is TGTGCCAGCAGTGGGAGGGTTCCAGGTCAGCCCCAGCATTTT. It specifies CASSGRVPGQPQHF. V is TRBV6-1 and J is TRBJ1-5; D is unclear. Trimming pared 4 bases from V and 6 bases from J, leaving 13 bases between. Germline loops: CDR1 MNHNS, CDR2 SASEGT. This CDR3 is 14 amino acids long.

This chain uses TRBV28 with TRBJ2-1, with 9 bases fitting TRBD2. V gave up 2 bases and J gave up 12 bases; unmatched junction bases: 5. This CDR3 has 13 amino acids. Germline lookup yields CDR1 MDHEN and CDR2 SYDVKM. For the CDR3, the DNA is TGTGCCAGCAGTTTAGGGACTAGCAGGTGGCAGTTCTTC. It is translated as CASSLGTSRWQFF.

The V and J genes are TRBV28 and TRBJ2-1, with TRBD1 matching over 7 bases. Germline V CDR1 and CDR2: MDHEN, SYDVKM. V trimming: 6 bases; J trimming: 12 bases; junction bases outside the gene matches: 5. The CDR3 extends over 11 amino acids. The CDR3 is CASRYRDRQFF. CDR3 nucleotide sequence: TGTGCCAGCAGATACCGGGACAGGCAGTTCTTC.

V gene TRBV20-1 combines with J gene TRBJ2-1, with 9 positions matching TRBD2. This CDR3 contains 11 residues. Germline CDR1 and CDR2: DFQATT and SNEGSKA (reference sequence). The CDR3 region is CAGGPSGEQFF. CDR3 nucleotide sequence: TGCGCGGGAGGGCCATCGGGTGAGCAGTTCTTC.

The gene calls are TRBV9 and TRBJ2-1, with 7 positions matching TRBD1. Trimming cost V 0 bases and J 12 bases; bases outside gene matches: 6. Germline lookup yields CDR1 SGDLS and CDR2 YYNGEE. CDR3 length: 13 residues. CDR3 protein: CASSVAVGDRQFF. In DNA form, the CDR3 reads TGTGCCAGCAGCGTAGCGGTCGGGGACAGGCAGTTCTTC.

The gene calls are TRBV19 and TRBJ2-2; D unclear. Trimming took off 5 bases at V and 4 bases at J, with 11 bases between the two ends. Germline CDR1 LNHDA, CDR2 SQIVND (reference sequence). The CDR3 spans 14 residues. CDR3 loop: CASSSNPITGELFF. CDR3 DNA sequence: TGTGCCAGTAGTTCCAACCCTATCACCGGGGAGCTGTTTTTT.

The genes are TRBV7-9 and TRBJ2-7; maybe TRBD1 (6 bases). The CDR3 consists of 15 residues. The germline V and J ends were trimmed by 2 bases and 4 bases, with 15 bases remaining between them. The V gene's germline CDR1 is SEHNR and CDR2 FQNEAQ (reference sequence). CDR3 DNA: TGTGCCAGCAGCTTAAGATTCGAAGACAGGTACGAGCAGTACTTC. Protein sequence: CASSLRFEDRYEQYF. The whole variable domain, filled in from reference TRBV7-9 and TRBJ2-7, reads DTGVSQNPRHKITKRGQNVTFRCDPISEHNRLYWYRQTLGQGPEFLTYFQNEAQLEKSRLLSDRFSAERPKGSFSTLEIQRTEQGDSAMYLCASSLRFEDRYEQYFGPGTRLTVT.

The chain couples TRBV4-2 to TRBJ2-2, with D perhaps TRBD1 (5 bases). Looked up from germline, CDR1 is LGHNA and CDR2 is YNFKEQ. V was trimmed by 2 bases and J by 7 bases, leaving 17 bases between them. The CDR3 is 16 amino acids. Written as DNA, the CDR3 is TGTGCCAGCAGCCAATCCCTTGGGGCAGGTGTCGGGGAGCTGTTTTTT. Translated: CASSQSLGAGVGELFF.

As DNA, the CDR3 is TGTGCCAGCAAACTAGCGGGTTTGACAGATACGCAGTATTTT. Its translation: CASKLAGLTDTQYF. The chain has TRBV6-5 and TRBJ2-3; 9 nucleotides match TRBD2. This CDR3 is built from 14 residues. The ends lost 7 bases at V and 3 bases at J; junction bases unmatched: 5. In germline, CDR1 is MNHEY, CDR2 SVGAGI.

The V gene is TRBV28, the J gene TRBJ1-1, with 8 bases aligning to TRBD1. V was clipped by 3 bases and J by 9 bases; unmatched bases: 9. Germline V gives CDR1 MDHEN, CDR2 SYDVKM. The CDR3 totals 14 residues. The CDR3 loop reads CASSFTQGARKAFF. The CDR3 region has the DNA TGTGCCAGCAGTTTTACCCAGGGGGCGCGAAAAGCTTTCTTT.

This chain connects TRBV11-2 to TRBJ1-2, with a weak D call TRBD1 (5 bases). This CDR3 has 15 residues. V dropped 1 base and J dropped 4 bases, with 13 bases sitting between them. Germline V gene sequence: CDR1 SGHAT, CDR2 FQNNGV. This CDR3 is CASSLVGVKSYGYTF. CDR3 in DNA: TGTGCCAGCAGCTTAGTAGGGGTAAAAAGCTATGGCTACACCTTC.

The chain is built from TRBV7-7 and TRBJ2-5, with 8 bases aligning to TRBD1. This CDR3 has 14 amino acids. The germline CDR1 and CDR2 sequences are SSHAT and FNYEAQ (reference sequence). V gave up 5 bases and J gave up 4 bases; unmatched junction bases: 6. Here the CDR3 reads CASSPGTGGETQYF. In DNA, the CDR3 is TGTGCCAGCAGCCCGGGGACAGGAGGAGAGACCCAGTACTTC.